The 19 T cell receptor beta chains presented below share a single source sample, sequenced in a study of T cell responses to AZD1222 COVID-19 vaccine. Assay used: immunoSEQ multiplex PCR; TCRdb lists only in-frame clones, some missing. The table records 120,000 or so clones, about 90% of them present only once. Here the sequenced sample was peripheral blood, taken on day 0 of AZD1222 vaccination. These receptors all stem from an adult in good health.

The genes are TRBV9 and TRBJ1-6; no clear D. Germline V lookup: CDR1 SGDLS, CDR2 YYNGEE. V was shortened by 1 base and J by 7 bases, with 9 bases between the two germline ends. CDR3 length equals 14 residues. The CDR3 loop reads CASSVSPGNSPLHF. CDR3 DNA: TGTGCCAGCAGCGTATCGCCCGGAAATTCACCCCTCCACTTT.

The rearrangement joins TRBV11-2 to TRBJ2-7; TRBD1 matches at 7 bases. V shed 5 bases, J shed 5 bases, and the junction held 12 bases outside the gene matches. Germline V lookup: CDR1 SGHAT, CDR2 FQNNGV. The CDR3 totals 15 residues. The CDR3 DNA reads TGTGCCAGCAGCCTCACCCCCTTTACAGGGGACGAGCAGTACTTC. Translation: CASSLTPFTGDEQYF. The variable domain in full, completed from reference TRBV11-2 and TRBJ2-7, reads EAGVAQSPRYKIIEKRQSVAFWCNPISGHATLYWYQQILGQGPKLLIQFQNNGVVDDSQLPKDRFSAERLKGVDSTLKIQPAKLEDSAVYLCASSLTPFTGDEQYFGPGTRLTVT.

This chain links TRBV11-3 with TRBJ2-7, with D perhaps matching TRBD1 (6 bases). Trimming took 5 bases from V and 5 from J, leaving 13 bases between them. This CDR3 contains 13 residues. CDR1 and CDR2 (germline): SGHNT, YENEEA. CDR3 nucleotide sequence: TGTGCCAGCAGCCCTGGGACATACCACGAGCAGTACTTC. It encodes CASSPGTYHEQYF.

This chain links TRBV5-1 with TRBJ1-5; D not certain. The V and J ends lost 0 bases and 1 base respectively, with 5 bases between them. CDR1 and CDR2 (germline): SGHRS, YFSETQ. The CDR3 is 14 residues long. The CDR3 bases are TGCGCCAGCAGCTTGGACGTGAGCAATCAGCCCCAGCATTTT. Protein product: CASSLDVSNQPQHF.

This clone has a single count. The J gene is TRBJ1-6, the V gene TRBV18; D gene ambiguous. Trimming cost V 1 base and J 3 bases, with 4 bases left between them. In germline, CDR1 is KGHSH, CDR2 LQKENI. CDR3 length equals 14 residues. The CDR3 DNA reads as TGTGCCAGCTCACCACGGGGCTATAATTCACCCCTCCACTTT. Its translation: CASSPRGYNSPLHF.

The J gene is TRBJ1-2, the V gene TRBV14; D is unresolved. This CDR3 spans 16 amino acids. Trimming removed 0 bases at V and 0 bases at J, with 11 bases between. The germline V gene has CDR1 SGHDN and CDR2 FVKESK. CDR3 loop: CASSQDSGRANYGYTF. The DNA for the CDR3 is TGTGCCAGCAGCCAAGATTCCGGCAGAGCTAACTATGGCTACACCTTC.

This clone was found once. This sequence joins TRBV6-1 and TRBJ2-7; a possible D gene is TRBD2 (6 bases). Germline CDR1 is MNHNS and CDR2 is SASEGT. The length of the CDR3 is 16 residues. With 1 base removed from V and 5 bases from J, the gap between germline ends came to 18 bases. CDR3 sequence: CASSEGPGDLLHEQYF. Here the CDR3 DNA reads TGTGCCAGCAGTGAAGGGCCGGGGGACCTCTTACACGAGCAGTACTTC.

V usage is TRBV30 and J usage is TRBJ1-1, with D possibly matching TRBD1 (6 bases). The CDR3 loop spans 12 amino acids. Trimming took off 2 bases at V and 5 bases at J, with 9 bases between the two ends. CDR1 is GTSNPN and CDR2 is SVGIG in the germline V gene (reference sequence). The CDR3 loop reads CAWSRGQTEAFF. The CDR3 DNA is TGTGCCTGGAGTAGAGGACAGACTGAAGCTTTCTTT.

V gene TRBV19 combines with J gene TRBJ1-1; 7 nucleotides line up with TRBD1. The CDR3 totals 14 residues. V was pared by 5 bases and J by 3 bases, with 6 bases of the junction left unmatched. Germline V gene sequence: CDR1 LNHDA, CDR2 SQIVND (reference sequence). CDR3 coding DNA: TGTGCCAGTAGTCCTTCAGGGGGGTACACTGAAGCTTTCTTT. Its protein product is CASSPSGGYTEAFF.

The CDR3 sequence is CASSPEVGGDGYTF. CDR3 sequence (DNA): TGCGCCAGCAGCCCCGAGGTGGGTGGGGATGGCTACACCTTC. V is TRBV5-1 and J is TRBJ1-2; no reliable D call. Trimming took off 4 bases at V and 6 bases at J, with 16 bases between the two ends. Germline loops: CDR1 SGHRS, CDR2 YFSETQ. CDR3 length: 14 residues. The full variable domain, completed using reference TRBV5-1 and TRBJ1-2, is KAGVTQTPRYLIKTRGQQVTLSCSPISGHRSVSWYQQTPGQGLQFLFEYFSETQRNKGNFPGRFSGRQFSNSRSEMNVSTLELGDSALYLCASSPEVGGDGYTFGSGTRLTVV.

The rearrangement links TRBV7-2 to TRBJ2-3, with TRBD1 as a possible D gene (5 bases). Germline V lookup: CDR1 SGHTA, CDR2 FQGNSA. The CDR3 sequence is 12 residues long. V dropped 1 base and J dropped 10 bases, with 9 bases sitting between them. CDR3 bases: TGTGCCAGCAGCTTAGGTCCAGGGTCGCAGTATTTT. Protein sequence: CASSLGPGSQYF.

This chain joins TRBV5-1 and TRBJ2-3, with 11 bases matching TRBD2. Germline CDR1 reads SGHRS; CDR2 reads YFSETQ. The CDR3 is 18 residues long. V lost 3 bases and J lost 0; bases outside the gene matches: 9. The CDR3 DNA follows: TGCGCCAGCAGCTGGACCGGGACTAGCGGAGAAAGCACAGATACGCAGTATTTT. The encoded protein is CASSWTGTSGESTDTQYF.

The rearrangement links TRBV21-1 to TRBJ2-7; the DNA was not used to check the table's D call, TRBD2. TRBV21-1 is recorded as a pseudogene. The CDR3 is 17 amino acids. The CDR3 protein is CASSKGGGPSTIRAQYF. The CDR3 DNA reads TGTGCCAGCAGCAAGGGGGGAGGGCCCTCCACCATACGGGCGCAGTACTTC.

The V gene is TRBV2, the J gene TRBJ1-1; no reliable D call. CDR1 is SNHLY, CDR2 FYNNEI, per germline. The CDR3 length is 12 residues. V was trimmed by 10 bases and J by 5 bases, leaving 14 bases between them. Here the CDR3 reads CATWKGLTEAFF. The CDR3 DNA reads as TGTGCCACCTGGAAGGGTCTTACTGAAGCTTTCTTT.

The chain couples TRBV2 to TRBJ1-5, with a possible D match to TRBD1 (5 bases). Trimming removed 7 bases at V and 0 bases at J, with 13 bases between. This CDR3 has 15 residues. From germline, CDR1 is SNHLY and CDR2 FYNNEI. CDR3 bases: TGTGCCAGCAATGGCGGGACCCGTAGCAATCAGCCCCAGCATTTT. Translation: CASNGGTRSNQPQHF.

The chain employs TRBV3-1 (or the pseudogene TRBV3-2) and TRBJ2-3; possibly TRBD1 for D (6 bases). CDR3 size: 15 residues. The ends were cut back, 4 bases at V and 8 bases at J, with 19 bases in the middle. Germline assignment: CDR1 LGHDT and CDR2 YNNKEL (reference sequence). In DNA form, the CDR3 reads TGTGCCAGCAGCCGAAGCTCAGGGGTGGTGGGTACGCAGTATTTT. It encodes CASSRSSGVVGTQYF.

This sequence joins TRBV7-9 and TRBJ2-3; D is possibly TRBD2 (6 bases). Germline V gives CDR1 SEHNR, CDR2 FQNEAQ (reference sequence). The CDR3 covers 14 residues. V was pared by 5 bases and J by 2 bases, with 11 bases between. In DNA form, the CDR3 reads TGTGCCAGCAGCGCGGGCGGGAACACAGATACGCAGTATTTT. Protein: CASSAGGNTDTQYF.

The chain carries TRBV6-5 and TRBJ2-5; D unclear. The CDR3 is 12 amino acids. Looked up from germline, CDR1 is MNHEY and CDR2 is SVGAGI. V lost 6 bases and J lost 5, with 10 bases in between. The CDR3 nucleotides are TGTGCCAGCAGCCCCTATAGTGAGACCCAGTACTTC. Translated, it gives CASSPYSETQYF.

The J gene is TRBJ1-1, the V gene TRBV7-9, with 7 bases lining up with TRBD1. V trimming: 10 bases; J trimming: 3 bases; junction bases outside the gene matches: 5. Germline V gene sequence: CDR1 SEHNR, CDR2 FQNEAQ (reference sequence). The CDR3 covers 12 residues. DNA of the CDR3: TGTGCCACAAACAGGGGTGACACTGAAGCTTTCTTT. Translation gives CATNRGDTEAFF.